One TCR beta chain is described in this entry. As yet, its antigen is unknown. The sample belongs to a study of T cells in pancreatic ductal adenocarcinoma. The CDR3 is 16 residues long. The germline V gene encodes CDR1 SGHRS and CDR2 YFSETQ. V was shortened by 1 base and J by 0 bases, with 10 bases between the two germline ends. Whole-study findings and limits: No significant tumor-blood clonality difference; means were about 0.12 and 0.073.

The selected patients with pancreatic ductal adenocarcinoma had surgery but no neoadjuvant therapy. Using immunoSEQ multiplex PCR, the repertoire was profiled, and TCRdb retains in-frame clones only, with some absent. Of some 20,000 clones in the sample, 85% to 90% are singletons; the top ten hold around 0.94%. This clonotype was sampled from a human donor with pancreatic ductal adenocarcinoma. Material: PBMCs. The V call is TRBV5-1, the J call TRBJ2-2, with D possibly matching TRBD1 (6 bases). CDR3 bases: TGCGCCAGCAGCTTGTGGGGACAATCGAACACCGGGGAGCTGTTTTTT. Protein sequence: CASSLWGQSNTGELFF.